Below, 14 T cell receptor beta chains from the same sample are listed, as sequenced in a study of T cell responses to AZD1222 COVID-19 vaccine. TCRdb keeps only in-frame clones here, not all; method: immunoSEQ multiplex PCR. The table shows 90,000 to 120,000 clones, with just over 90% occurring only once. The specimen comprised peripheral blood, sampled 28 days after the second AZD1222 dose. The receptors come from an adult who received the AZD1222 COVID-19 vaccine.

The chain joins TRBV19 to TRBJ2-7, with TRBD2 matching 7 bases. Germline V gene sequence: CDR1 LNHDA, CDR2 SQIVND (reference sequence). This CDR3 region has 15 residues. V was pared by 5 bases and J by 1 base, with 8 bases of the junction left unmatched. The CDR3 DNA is TGTGCCAGTAGTCCCCTTTCGGGGGGTTCCTACGAGCAGTACTTC. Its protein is CASSPLSGGSYEQYF.

The CDR3 DNA reads as TGCGCCAGCAGCCTCAGGCGGACGAGCGGGGGAAACAACACCGGGGAGCTGTTTTTT. Translating gives CASSLRRTSGGNNTGELFF. The chain carries TRBV4-1 and TRBJ2-2, with 8 bases aligning to TRBD2. This CDR3 region has 19 residues. CDR1 is MGHRA and CDR2 is YSYEKL in the germline V gene. J gave up 2 bases and V 4 bases, and 15 bases lay outside the gene matches.

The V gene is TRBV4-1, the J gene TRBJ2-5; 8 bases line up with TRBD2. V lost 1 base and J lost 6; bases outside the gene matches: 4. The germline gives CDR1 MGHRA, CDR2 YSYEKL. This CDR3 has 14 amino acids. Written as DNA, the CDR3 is TGCGCCAGCAGCCAAGCGGGGGGGCCTCAGACCCAGTACTTC. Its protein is CASSQAGGPQTQYF.

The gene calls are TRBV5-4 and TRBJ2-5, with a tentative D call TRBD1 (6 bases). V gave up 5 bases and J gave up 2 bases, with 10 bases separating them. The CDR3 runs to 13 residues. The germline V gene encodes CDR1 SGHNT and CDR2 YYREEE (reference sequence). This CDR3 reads CASRSTGQETQYF. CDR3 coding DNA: TGTGCCAGCAGATCGACAGGACAAGAGACCCAGTACTTC.

This chain's CDR3 is CASRSGAQVNEKLFF. The CDR3 DNA reads TGTGCAAGTCGCTCCGGGGCCCAAGTAAATGAAAAACTGTTTTTT. The rearrangement uses TRBV12-2 and TRBJ1-4. TRBV12-2 is reported as a pseudogene. This CDR3 region has 15 residues.

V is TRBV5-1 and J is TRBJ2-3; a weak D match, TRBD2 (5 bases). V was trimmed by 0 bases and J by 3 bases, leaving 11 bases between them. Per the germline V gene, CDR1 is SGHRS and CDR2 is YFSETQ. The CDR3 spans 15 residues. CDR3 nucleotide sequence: TGCGCCAGCAGCTTGGTCGAGGGCCGTACAGATACGCAGTATTTT. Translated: CASSLVEGRTDTQYF.

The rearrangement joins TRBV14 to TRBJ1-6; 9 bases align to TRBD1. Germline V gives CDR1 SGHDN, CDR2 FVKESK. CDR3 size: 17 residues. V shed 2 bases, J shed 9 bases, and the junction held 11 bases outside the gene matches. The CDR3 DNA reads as TGTGCCAGCAGCCAACTACAGGGGGCTATACTTGGTTCACCCCTCCACTTT. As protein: CASSQLQGAILGSPLHF.

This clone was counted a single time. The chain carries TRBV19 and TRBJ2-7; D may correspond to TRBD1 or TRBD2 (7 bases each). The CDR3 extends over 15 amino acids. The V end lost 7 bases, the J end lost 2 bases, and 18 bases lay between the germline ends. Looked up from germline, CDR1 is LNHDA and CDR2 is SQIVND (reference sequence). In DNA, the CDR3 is TGTGCCAGTAATTATAAGCAGGGGGGGCCCTACGAGCAGTACTTC. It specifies CASNYKQGGPYEQYF.

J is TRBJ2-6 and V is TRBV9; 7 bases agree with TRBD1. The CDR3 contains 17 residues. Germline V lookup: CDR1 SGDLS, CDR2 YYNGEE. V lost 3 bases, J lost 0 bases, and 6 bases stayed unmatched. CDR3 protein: CASSATGPPSGANVLTF. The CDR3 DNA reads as TGTGCCAGCAGCGCGACAGGGCCCCCCTCTGGGGCCAACGTCCTGACTTTC. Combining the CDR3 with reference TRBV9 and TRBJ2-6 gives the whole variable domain DSGVTQTPKHLITATGQRVTLRCSPRSGDLSVYWYQQSLDQGLQFLIQYYNGEERAKGNILERFSAQQFPDLHSELNLSSLELGDSALYFCASSATGPPSGANVLTFGAGSRLTVL.

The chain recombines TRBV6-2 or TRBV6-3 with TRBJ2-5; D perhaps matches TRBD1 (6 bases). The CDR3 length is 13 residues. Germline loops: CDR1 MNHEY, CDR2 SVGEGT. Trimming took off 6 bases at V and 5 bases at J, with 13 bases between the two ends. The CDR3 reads CASSYRDTETQYF. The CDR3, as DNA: TGTGCCAGCAGCTATCGGGACACCGAGACCCAGTACTTC.

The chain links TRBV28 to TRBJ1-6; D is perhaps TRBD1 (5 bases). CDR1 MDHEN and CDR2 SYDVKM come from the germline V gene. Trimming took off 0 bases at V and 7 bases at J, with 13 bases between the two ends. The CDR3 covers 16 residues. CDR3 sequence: CASSLWVGAGNSPLHF. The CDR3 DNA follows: TGTGCCAGCAGTTTATGGGTCGGAGCAGGGAATTCACCCCTCCACTTT.

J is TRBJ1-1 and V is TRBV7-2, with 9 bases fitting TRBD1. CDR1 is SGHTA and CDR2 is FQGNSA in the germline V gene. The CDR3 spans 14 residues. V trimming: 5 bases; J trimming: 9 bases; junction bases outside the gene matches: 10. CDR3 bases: TGTGCCAGCAGCCGCCATGGGACAGGGACGAAAGCTTTCTTT. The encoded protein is CASSRHGTGTKAFF.

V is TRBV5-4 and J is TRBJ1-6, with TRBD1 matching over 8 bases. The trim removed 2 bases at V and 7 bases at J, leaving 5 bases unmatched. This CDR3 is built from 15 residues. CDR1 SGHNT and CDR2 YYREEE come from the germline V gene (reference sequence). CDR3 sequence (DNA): TGTGCCAGCAGCTTCAGGGACAGGACGAATTCACCCCTCCACTTT. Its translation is CASSFRDRTNSPLHF.

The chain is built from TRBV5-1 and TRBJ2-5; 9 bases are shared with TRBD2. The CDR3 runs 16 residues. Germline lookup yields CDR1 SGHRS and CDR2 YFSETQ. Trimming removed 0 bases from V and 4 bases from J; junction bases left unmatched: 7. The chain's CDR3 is CASSLAPSGDGETQYF. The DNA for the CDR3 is TGCGCCAGCAGCTTGGCACCTAGCGGGGACGGAGAGACCCAGTACTTC.